The clone carrying this T cell receptor beta chain was counted at least ten times. The germline CDR1 and CDR2 sequences are SGHRS and YFSETQ. Trimming stripped 1 base from V and 6 bases from J, with 14 bases between. This CDR3 is 14 amino acids long. These data are taken from a study of CD8 T cells in ankylosing spondylitis. With molecular barcodes, quantitative 5'-RACE was used to make the TCR beta libraries. Each CDR3 protein gets one entry after TCRdb re-called the 5' RACE reads with MiXCR. The sample includes more than 95,000 distinct CDR3 sequences, roughly 8.3% seen only once; the top ten take 8.5% to 10%.

This chain links TRBV5-1 with TRBJ2-7; D unresolved. Sequenced: blood, either unsorted or a sorted T cell fraction (not recorded which). The origin of this receptor is a male donor with ankylosing spondylitis or in good health (not recorded which). CDR3 coding DNA: TGCGCCAGCAGCTTGCCAAGGACCTACGGCGAGCAGTACTTC. Protein product: CASSLPRTYGEQYF.